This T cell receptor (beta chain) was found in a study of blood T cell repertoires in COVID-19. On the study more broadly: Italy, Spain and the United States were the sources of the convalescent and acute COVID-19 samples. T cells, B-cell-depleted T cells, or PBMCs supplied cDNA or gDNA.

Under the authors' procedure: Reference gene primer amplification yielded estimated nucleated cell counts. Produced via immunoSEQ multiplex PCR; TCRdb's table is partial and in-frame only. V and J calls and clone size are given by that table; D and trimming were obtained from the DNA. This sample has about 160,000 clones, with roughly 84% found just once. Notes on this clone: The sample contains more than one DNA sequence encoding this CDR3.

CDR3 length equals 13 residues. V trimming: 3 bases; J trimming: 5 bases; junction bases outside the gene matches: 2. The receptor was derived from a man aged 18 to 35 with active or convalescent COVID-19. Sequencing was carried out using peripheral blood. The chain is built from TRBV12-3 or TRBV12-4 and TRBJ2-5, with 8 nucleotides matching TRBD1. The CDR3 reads CASSFRGRETQYF. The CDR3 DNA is TGTGCCAGCAGTTTCAGGGGGCGGGAGACCCAGTACTTC.